Listed below are T cell receptor beta chains from one sample, sequenced in a study of OX40 agonist ivuxolimab in advanced cancers. Libraries were prepared by immunoSEQ multiplex PCR; TCRdb keeps only in-frame clonotypes and omits some of them. The sample has over 65,000 clones, more than 70% seen once. Sample: CD4+ or CD8+ T cells sorted from blood, taken in a trial of the OX40 agonist ivuxolimab. The receptors stem from an adult with an advanced solid tumor such as melanoma, head and neck, liver or kidney cancer. CDR3s include the opening cysteine and the closing phenylalanine or tryptophan. D genes are given only for firm matches. Size is stated for part of the rows, as once, few or many counts, or as a class when the clone is expanded.

>-|TRBJ2-1|TRBV7-3|-
CASSLSRDNEQFF
TGTGCCAGCAGCTTATCCCGGGACAATGAGCAGTTCTTC
>-|TRBJ1-2|TRBV6-1|-
CASSQTQTNYGYTF
TGTGCCAGCAGCCAGACACAGACTAACTATGGCTACACCTTC
>TRBD1|TRBJ1-1|TRBV6-1|-
CASGQQGMNTEAFF
TGTGCCAGCGGTCAACAGGGGATGAACACTGAAGCTTTCTTT
>-|TRBJ1-1|TRBV19|-
CASTAFTEAFF
TGTGCCAGTACAGCTTTCACTGAAGCTTTCTTT
>-|TRBJ1-1|TRBV18|few
CASSPMEGMNTEAFF
TGTGCCAGCTCACCCATGGAGGGCATGAACACTGAAGCTTTCTTT
>-|TRBJ2-7|TRBV20-1|-
CSASIHEQYF
TGCAGTGCTAGTATCCACGAGCAGTACTTC
>-|TRBJ2-1|TRBV20-1|few
CSAIKNGQFF
TGCAGTGCTATTAAAAACGGGCAGTTCTTC
>-|TRBJ2-1|TRBV7-8|-
CASRGGNEQFF
TGTGCCAGCAGGGGGGGCAATGAGCAGTTCTTC
>-|TRBJ1-1|TRBV29-1|-
CSVHRQENTEAFF
TGCAGCGTACACCGACAGGAAAACACTGAAGCTTTCTTT
>TRBD2|TRBJ2-1|TRBV4-1|-
CASSQDSGLAGAEQFF
TGCGCCAGCAGCCAAGACTCCGGACTAGCGGGGGCTGAGCAGTTCTTC
>-|TRBJ1-3|TRBV5-4|-
CASSLVSENTIYF
TGTGCCAGCAGCTTGGTATCGGAAAACACCATATATTTT
>TRBD1|TRBJ2-7|TRBV29-1|-
CSGLPGTGGEQYF
TGCAGCGGACTGCCCGGGACAGGGGGCGAGCAGTACTTC
>-|TRBJ2-5|TRBV2|-
CASPGLLSQETQYF
TGTGCCAGTCCCGGACTACTCTCTCAAGAGACCCAGTACTTC
>-|TRBJ2-5|TRBV5-1|-
CASRRQAQETQYF
TGCGCCAGCAGGAGGCAGGCACAAGAGACCCAGTACTTC
>-|TRBJ1-2|TRBV5-4|-
CASSSGQNYGYTF
TGTGCCAGCAGCTCAGGACAGAACTATGGCTACACCTTC
>-|TRBJ2-1|TRBV7-2|-
CASSLMERNEQFF
TGTGCCAGCAGCTTAATGGAGCGAAATGAGCAGTTCTTC
>TRBD2|TRBJ2-1|TRBV27|-
CASSPLPTSGRVNEQFF
TGTGCCAGCAGTCCCCTCCCGACTAGCGGGAGAGTAAATGAGCAGTTCTTC
>-|TRBJ2-1|TRBV19|-
CASSINGRGMGDEQFF
TGTGCCAGTAGTATCAACGGCAGGGGAATGGGTGATGAGCAGTTCTTC
>-|TRBJ1-1|TRBV10-3|-
CAIMVNTEAFF
TGTGCCATCATGGTGAACACTGAAGCTTTCTTT
>TRBD2|TRBJ2-1|TRBV11-3|-
CASSSGLAGSRQFF
TGTGCCAGCAGCTCCGGACTAGCGGGATCCCGGCAGTTCTTC
>TRBD1|TRBJ2-6|TRBV6-7|-
CASVPPGQVNSGANVLTF
TGTGCCAGCGTACCTCCGGGACAGGTGAACTCTGGGGCCAACGTCCTGACTTTC
>-|TRBJ1-2|TRBV7-8|-
CASSQAQDGYTF
TGTGCCAGCAGCCAAGCTCAGGATGGCTACACCTTC
>-|TRBJ2-7|TRBV28|-
CASTEGYEQYF
TGTGCCAGCACCGAGGGCTACGAGCAGTACTTC
>-|TRBJ1-3|TRBV11-3|-
CASTPGQVASGNTIYF
TGTGCCAGCACCCCTGGCCAGGTCGCCTCTGGAAACACCATATATTTT
>TRBD2|TRBJ2-1|TRBV27|-
CASTPGGGSMREQFF
TGTGCCAGCACCCCGGGGGGAGGGAGTATGCGGGAGCAGTTCTTC
>-|TRBJ2-1|TRBV7-2|-
CASSLAATGNEQFF
TGTGCCAGCAGCTTAGCCGCGACCGGCAATGAGCAGTTCTTC
>TRBD2|TRBJ2-5|TRBV10-3|-
CAISALSGRARETQYF
TGTGCCATCAGTGCCCTAAGCGGGAGGGCCCGGGAGACCCAGTACTTC
>-|TRBJ1-4|TRBV15|-
CATSRVFWGPEEKLFF
TGTGCCACCAGCAGAGTGTTCTGGGGGCCCGAGGAAAAACTGTTTTTT